The clone carrying this T cell receptor beta chain was picked up a small number of times. Co-plated with 200,000 CFSE-labeled responder cells were 200,000 irradiated, violet-dye-labeled stimulator cells. This entry comes from a study of graft-versus-host responses after intestinal transplantation. Study summary: Each patient got anti-thymocyte globulin induction, then tacrolimus and steroids for around three years.

V lost 5 bases and J lost 4; bases outside the gene matches: 9. This CDR3 is built from 15 residues. Data came from immunoSEQ multiplex PCR; TCRdb stores just in-frame clones and leaves some out. Seen here are around 14,000 clones, 30% to 35% observed once, and the top ten hold around 5.4%. The source of this sequence is a human patient who received an intestinal transplant. The starting material was alloreactive CD4+ T cells from a mixed lymphocyte reaction culture, obtained before intestinal transplant. Noted subset: CFSE-low proliferating T cells sorted from approximately 6-day pre-transplant mixed lymphocyte reaction (GvH or HvG direction). The chain recombines TRBV7-1 with TRBJ2-5, with TRBD2 identical over 8 bases. TRBV7-1 is recorded as an ORF, its role being uncertain. The CDR3 protein is CASSSQAGVSETQYF. The DNA for the CDR3 is TGTGCCAGCAGCAGTCAAGCGGGAGTATCAGAGACCCAGTACTTC.